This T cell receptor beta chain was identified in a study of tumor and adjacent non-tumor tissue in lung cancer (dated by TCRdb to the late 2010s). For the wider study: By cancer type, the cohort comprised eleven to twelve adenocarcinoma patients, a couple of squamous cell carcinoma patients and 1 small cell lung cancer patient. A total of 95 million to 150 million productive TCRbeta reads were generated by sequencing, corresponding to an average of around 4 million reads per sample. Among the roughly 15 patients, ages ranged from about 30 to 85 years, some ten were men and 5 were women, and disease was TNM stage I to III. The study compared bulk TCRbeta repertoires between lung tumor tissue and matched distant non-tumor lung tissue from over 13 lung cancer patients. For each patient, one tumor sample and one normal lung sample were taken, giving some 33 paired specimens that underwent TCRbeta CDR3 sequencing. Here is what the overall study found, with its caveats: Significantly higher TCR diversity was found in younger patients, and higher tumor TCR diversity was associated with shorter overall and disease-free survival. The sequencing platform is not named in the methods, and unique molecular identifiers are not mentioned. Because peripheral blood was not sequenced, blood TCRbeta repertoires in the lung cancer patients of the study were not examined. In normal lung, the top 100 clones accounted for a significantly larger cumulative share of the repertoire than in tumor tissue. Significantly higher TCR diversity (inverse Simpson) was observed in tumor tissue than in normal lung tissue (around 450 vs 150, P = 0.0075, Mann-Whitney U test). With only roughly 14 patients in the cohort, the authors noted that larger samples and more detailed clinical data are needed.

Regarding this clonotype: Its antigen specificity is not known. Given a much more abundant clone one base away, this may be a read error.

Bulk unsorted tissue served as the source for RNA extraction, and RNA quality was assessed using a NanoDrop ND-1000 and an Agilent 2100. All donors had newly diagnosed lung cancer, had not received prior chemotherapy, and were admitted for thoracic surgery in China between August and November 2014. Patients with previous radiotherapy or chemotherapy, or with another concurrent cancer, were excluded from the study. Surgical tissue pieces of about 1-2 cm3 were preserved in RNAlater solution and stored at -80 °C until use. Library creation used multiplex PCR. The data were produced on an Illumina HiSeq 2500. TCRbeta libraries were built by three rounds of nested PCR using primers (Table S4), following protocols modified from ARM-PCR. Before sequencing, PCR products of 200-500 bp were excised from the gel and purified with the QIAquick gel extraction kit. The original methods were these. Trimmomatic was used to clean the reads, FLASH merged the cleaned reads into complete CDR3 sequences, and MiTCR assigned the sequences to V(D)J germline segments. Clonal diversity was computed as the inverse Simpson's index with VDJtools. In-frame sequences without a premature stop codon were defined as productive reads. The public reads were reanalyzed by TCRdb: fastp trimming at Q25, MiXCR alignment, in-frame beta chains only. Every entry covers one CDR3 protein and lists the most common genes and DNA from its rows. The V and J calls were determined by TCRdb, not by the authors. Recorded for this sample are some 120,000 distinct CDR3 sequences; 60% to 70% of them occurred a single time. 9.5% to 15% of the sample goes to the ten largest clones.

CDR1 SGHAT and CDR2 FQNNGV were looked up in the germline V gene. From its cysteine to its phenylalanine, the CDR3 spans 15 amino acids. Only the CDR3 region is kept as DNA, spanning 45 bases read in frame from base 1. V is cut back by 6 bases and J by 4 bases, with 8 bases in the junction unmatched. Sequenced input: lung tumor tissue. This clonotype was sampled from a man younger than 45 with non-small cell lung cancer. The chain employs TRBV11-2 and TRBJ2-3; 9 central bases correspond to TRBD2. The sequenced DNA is TGTGCCAGCAGACGAACTAGCGGGTCTCCAGATACGCAGTATTTT. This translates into CASRRTSGSPDTQYF.